The next 21 T cell receptor beta chains were all read from a single sample in a study of cytomegalovirus exposure and HLA in healthy donors. Primers: 60 Vbeta forward and 13 Jbeta reverse. Clones were sequenced by immunoSEQ multiplex PCR, and TCRdb holds only the in-frame ones, with some missing. The sample contains 120,000 to 150,000 clones, about 80% of which appear only once. The sequenced sample was PBMCs. The source is a woman aged 40 to 50 in good health and CMV-seronegative.

This chain uses TRBV12-5 with TRBJ1-1; weak D call: TRBD1 (5 bases). Germline values: CDR1 LGHNT, CDR2 FRNRAP. The V end was cut by 3 bases, the J end by 4 bases, with 9 bases between. This CDR3 region has 13 residues. The CDR3 spells CASGLSGVTEAFF. The CDR3 bases are TGTGCTAGTGGTTTATCGGGGGTCACTGAAGCTTTCTTT.

The J gene is TRBJ2-6, the V gene TRBV7-8; 13 nucleotides line up with TRBD2. Germline V gene lookup returns CDR1 SGHVS and CDR2 FQNEAQ. The CDR3 totals 19 residues. Unmatched junction bases numbered 5, after V lost 2 bases and J lost 1 base. CDR3 region: CASSLMTGLAGSGANVLTF. DNA of the CDR3: TGTGCCAGCAGCTTAATGACGGGACTAGCGGGGTCTGGGGCCAACGTCCTGACTTTC. The complete variable domain, with remaining parts taken from reference TRBV7-8 and TRBJ2-6, reads GAGVSQSPRYKVAKRGQDVALRCDPISGHVSLFWYQQALGQGPEFLTYFQNEAQLDKSGLPSDRFFAERPEGSVSTLKIQRTQQEDSAVYLCASSLMTGLAGSGANVLTFGAGSRLTVL.

The chain is built from TRBV27 and TRBJ1-5, with 10 bases that match TRBD1. The J segment lost 5 bases and the V segment lost 10 bases, leaving 8 bases of the junction unmatched. CDR3 length equals 14 residues. In germline, CDR1 is MNHEY, CDR2 SMNVEV (reference sequence). CDR3 DNA sequence: TGTGCCACCAGGCAGGGACAGGGGTATCAGCCCCAGCATTTT. This translates into CATRQGQGYQPQHF.

The V and J genes are TRBV6-4 and TRBJ2-1; 13 positions agree with TRBD2. J gave up 0 bases and V 5 bases, and 1 base lay outside the gene matches. CDR1 and CDR2 from the germline V gene are MRHNA and SNTAGT. This CDR3 is 16 amino acids long. DNA for the CDR3: TGTGCCAGCAGTCGGACTAGCGGGAGCTCCTACAATGAGCAGTTCTTC. Its protein is CASSRTSGSSYNEQFF.

This clone was counted between two and nine times. V is TRBV4-2 and J is TRBJ2-5; 8 bases agree with TRBD2. This CDR3 comprises 14 residues. Germline-derived CDR1 and CDR2 are LGHNA and YNFKEQ. V was clipped by 0 bases and J by 7 bases; unmatched bases: 4. This CDR3 reads CASSQDRGGVTQYF. DNA of the CDR3: TGTGCCAGCAGCCAAGATCGGGGGGGCGTGACCCAGTACTTC.

The rearrangement uses TRBV7-6 and TRBJ2-5, with TRBD2 matching over 11 bases. With the DNA end fitting TRBJ2-7 better, the J assignment may be wrong. CDR1 SGHVS and CDR2 FNYEAQ come from the germline V gene. This CDR3 has 16 amino acids. Here the CDR3 reads CASSPGLAGQTYEQYF. The CDR3 nucleotides are TGTGCCAGCAGCCCAGGACTAGCGGGCCAGACCTACGAGCAGTACTTC.

A note on this clone: Other DNA sequences in the sample encode the same CDR3. The chain recombines TRBV2 with TRBJ2-7; D ambiguous. The CDR3 extends over 11 amino acids. Germline V gene sequence: CDR1 SNHLY, CDR2 FYNNEI. V lost 2 bases, J lost 6 bases, and 5 bases lay in between. CDR3 DNA: TGTGCCAGCAGTGAACCACTCGAGCAGTACTTC. This codes for CASSEPLEQYF.

The chain uses TRBV5-4 and TRBJ1-2; 11 bases align to TRBD1. From germline, CDR1 is SGHNT and CDR2 YYREEE (reference sequence). The CDR3 is 15 residues long. The V gene end was trimmed by 4 bases and the J gene end by 2 bases; junction bases not matched to a gene: 4. The CDR3 loop reads CASSVGTGGNYGYTF. The CDR3 nucleotides read TGTGCCAGCAGCGTAGGGACAGGGGGGAACTATGGCTACACCTTC.

The chain has TRBV18 and TRBJ1-5; the D gene is possibly TRBD1 (6 bases). CDR3 length: 13 amino acids. V was cut by 8 bases and J by 3 bases, with 11 bases left in between. Germline assignment: CDR1 KGHSH and CDR2 LQKENI. The DNA for the CDR3 is TGTGCCAGCAAAGGACAGTACAATCAGCCCCAGCATTTT. The encoded protein is CASKGQYNQPQHF.

The chain has TRBV11-1 and TRBJ2-7; D gene unclear. CDR1 and CDR2 from the germline V gene are SGHAT and FQDESV (reference sequence). With 7 bases removed from V and 6 bases from J, the gap between germline ends came to 22 bases. CDR3 length: 15 residues. Written as DNA, the CDR3 is TGTGCCAGCACTAGAGGTGACGTAGGTTTGGGCGAGCAGTACTTC. It is translated as CASTRGDVGLGEQYF. Supplemented by reference TRBV11-1 and TRBJ2-7, the full variable domain reads EAEVAQSPRYKITEKSQAVAFWCDPISGHATLYWYRQILGQGPELLVQFQDESVVDDSQLPKDRFSAERLKGVDSTLKIQPAELGDSAMYLCASTRGDVGLGEQYFGPGTRLTVT.

The chain recombines TRBV6-6 with TRBJ2-1, with TRBD2 as a possible D gene (6 bases). Trimming left V 7 bases short and J 2 bases short, with 18 bases between. The V gene's germline CDR1 is MNHNY and CDR2 SVGAGI (reference sequence). There are 16 residues in the CDR3. The chain's CDR3 is CASTPRGGTTYNEQFF. The CDR3, as DNA: TGTGCCAGCACCCCCCGCGGCGGGACGACCTACAATGAGCAGTTCTTC.

This chain links TRBV5-1 with TRBJ2-1; 12 nucleotides align to TRBD2. J lost 7 bases, V lost 5 bases, and 7 bases had no gene match. Per the germline V gene, CDR1 is SGHRS and CDR2 is YFSETQ. There are 15 residues in the CDR3. CDR3 sequence reads: CASRKLAGGDNEQFF. The CDR3 DNA is TGCGCCAGCAGGAAACTAGCGGGAGGAGATAATGAGCAGTTCTTC.

The V call is TRBV7-2, the J call TRBJ2-7; 8 bases are a match to TRBD2. The CDR3 extends over 15 amino acids. V lost 5 bases to trimming and J lost 0 bases; unmatched junction nucleotides: 6. Per germline, CDR1 SGHTA and CDR2 FQGNSA. CDR3 bases: TGTGCCAGCAGCCTTGGACTAGCCAGCTCCTACGAGCAGTACTTC. Translating gives CASSLGLASSYEQYF.

The chain has TRBV5-1 and TRBJ1-6; D gene ambiguous. V gave up 0 bases and J gave up 7 bases, with 14 bases separating them. Germline V gene data show CDR1 as SGHRS and CDR2 as YFSETQ. The length of the CDR3 is 16 residues. The CDR3 reads CASSLAGIGSNSPLHF. The CDR3 bases are TGCGCCAGCAGCTTGGCCGGGATAGGGAGCAATTCACCCCTCCACTTT.

The chain links TRBV11-1 to TRBJ2-5, with 9 bases fitting TRBD2. The assigned J gene may be wrong: the sequence end matches TRBJ2-7 better. This CDR3 region has 15 residues. Germline V gene data show CDR1 as SGHAT and CDR2 as FQDESV (reference sequence). The CDR3 bases are TGTGCCAGCAGCACGCCGGGACTAGCAACCTACGAGCAGTACTTC. It yields the protein CASSTPGLATYEQYF.

The rearrangement joins TRBV19 to TRBJ2-7; 13 bases are shared with TRBD2. The germline V gene encodes CDR1 LNHDA and CDR2 SQIVND (reference sequence). The CDR3 has 15 amino acids. V lost 4 bases to trimming and J lost 3 bases; unmatched junction nucleotides: 3. CDR3 protein: CASSTGLAGVYEQYF. DNA of the CDR3: TGTGCCAGTAGTACCGGACTAGCGGGAGTCTACGAGCAGTACTTC.

This clone was detected once. The rearrangement uses TRBV15 and TRBJ2-7; maybe TRBD1 (6 bases). CDR3 length equals 14 residues. V was pared by 0 bases and J by 6 bases, with 12 bases between. Germline V lookup: CDR1 LNHNV, CDR2 YYDKDF (reference sequence). CDR3 protein: CATSRDGEGGEQYF. The CDR3 DNA reads as TGTGCCACCAGCAGAGATGGCGAAGGGGGCGAGCAGTACTTC.

The genes are TRBV6-1 and TRBJ2-7; no definite D call. Trimming shortened V by 7 bases and J by 6 bases, and 10 bases separated the two germline ends. This CDR3 spans 11 amino acids. Germline CDR1 and CDR2: MNHNS and SASEGT. In DNA form, the CDR3 reads TGTGCCAGCATGGCTCAGTCCGAGCAGTACTTC. This codes for CASMAQSEQYF.

The V and J genes are TRBV5-6 and TRBJ2-5, with 11 bases matching TRBD2. This CDR3 is 14 amino acids long. Germline loops: CDR1 SGHDT, CDR2 YYEEEE. Germline trimming cut 2 bases from V and 5 bases from J; bases unmatched to any gene: 2. DNA for the CDR3: TGTGCCAGCAGCTTCCGGACTAGCGGGGAGACCCAGTACTTC. Amino acid sequence: CASSFRTSGETQYF.

V is TRBV19 and J is TRBJ2-3; D gene ambiguous. Trimming pared 3 bases from V and 3 bases from J, leaving 13 bases between. Germline CDR1 and CDR2: LNHDA and SQIVND (reference sequence). The CDR3 extends over 15 amino acids. This CDR3 is CASSMVSPTTDTQYF. Here the CDR3 DNA reads TGTGCCAGTAGTATGGTATCGCCTACTACAGATACGCAGTATTTT.

V and J are TRBV27 and TRBJ2-1; D perhaps matches TRBD2 (6 bases). The germline V and J ends were trimmed by 7 bases and 2 bases, with 15 bases remaining between them. The length of the CDR3 is 15 residues. The germline V gene encodes CDR1 MNHEY and CDR2 SMNVEV (reference sequence). CDR3 sequence reads: CASIIVSGTYNEQFF. CDR3 nucleotides: TGTGCCAGCATCATCGTTAGCGGAACCTACAATGAGCAGTTCTTC.